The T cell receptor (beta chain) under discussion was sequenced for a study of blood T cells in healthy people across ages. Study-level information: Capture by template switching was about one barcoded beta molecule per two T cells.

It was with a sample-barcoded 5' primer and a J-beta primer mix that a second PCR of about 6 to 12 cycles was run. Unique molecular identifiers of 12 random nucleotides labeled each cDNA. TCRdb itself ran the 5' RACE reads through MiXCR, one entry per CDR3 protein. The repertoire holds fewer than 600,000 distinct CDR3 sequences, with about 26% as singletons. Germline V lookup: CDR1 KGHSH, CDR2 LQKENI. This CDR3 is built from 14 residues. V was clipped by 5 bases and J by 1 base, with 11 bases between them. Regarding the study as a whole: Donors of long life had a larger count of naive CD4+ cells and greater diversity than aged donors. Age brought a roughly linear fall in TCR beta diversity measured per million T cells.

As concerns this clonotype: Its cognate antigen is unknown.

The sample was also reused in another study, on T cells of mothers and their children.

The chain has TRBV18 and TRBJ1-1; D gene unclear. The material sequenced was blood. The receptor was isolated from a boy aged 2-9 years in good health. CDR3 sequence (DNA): TGTGCCAGCTCAGAGGCGGCCGAGAACACTGAAGCTTTCTTT. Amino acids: CASSEAAENTEAFF. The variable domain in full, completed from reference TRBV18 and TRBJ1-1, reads NAGVMQNPRHLVRRRGQEARLRCSPMKGHSHVYWYRQLPEEGLKFMVYLQKENIIDESGMPKERFSAEFPKEGPSILRIQQVVRGDSAAYFCASSEAAENTEAFFGQGTRLTVV.